This T cell receptor (beta chain) was captured in a study of shared clonotypes between healthy human individuals. The repertoire was sequenced with immunoSEQ multiplex PCR; TCRdb's copy has only in-frame clones and lacks some. The profile shows over 800,000 clones, around 92% of them singletons. CD45RO-negative CD8 cells positively selected for CCR7 made up the naive population, which excluded terminally differentiated effector memory CD45RA+ cells. Material: naive CD8+ T cells sorted from blood. The clonotype originates from a man aged 25-45 years in good health.

CDR3 sequence: CASSEEGRVWLETQYF. The CDR3 nucleotides are TGTGCCAGCAGTGAAGAAGGGAGAGTCTGGCTAGAGACCCAGTACTTC. V gene TRBV6-1 combines with J gene TRBJ2-5; weak D call: TRBD2 (5 bases). Germline V gene lookup returns CDR1 MNHNS and CDR2 SASEGT. V lost 1 base, J lost 4 bases, and 16 bases lay in between. This CDR3 contains 16 residues.